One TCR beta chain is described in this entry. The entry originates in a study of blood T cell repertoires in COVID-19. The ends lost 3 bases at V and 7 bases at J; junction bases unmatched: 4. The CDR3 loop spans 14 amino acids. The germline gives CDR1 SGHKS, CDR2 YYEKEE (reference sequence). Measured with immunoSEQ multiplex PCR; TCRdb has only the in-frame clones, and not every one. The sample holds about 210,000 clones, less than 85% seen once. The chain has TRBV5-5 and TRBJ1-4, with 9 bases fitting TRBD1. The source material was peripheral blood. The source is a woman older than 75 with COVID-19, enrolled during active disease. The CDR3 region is CASSSGQGSEKLFF. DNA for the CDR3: TGTGCCAGCAGCTCGGGACAGGGTAGTGAAAAACTGTTTTTT.